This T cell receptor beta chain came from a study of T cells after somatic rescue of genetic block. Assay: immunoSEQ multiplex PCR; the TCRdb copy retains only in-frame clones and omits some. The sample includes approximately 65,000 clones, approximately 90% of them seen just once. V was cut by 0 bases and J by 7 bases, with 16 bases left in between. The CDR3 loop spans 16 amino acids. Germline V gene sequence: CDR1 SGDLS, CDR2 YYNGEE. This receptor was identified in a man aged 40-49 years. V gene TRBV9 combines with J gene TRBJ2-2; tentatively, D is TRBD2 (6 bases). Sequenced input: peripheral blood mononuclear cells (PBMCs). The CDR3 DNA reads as TGTGCCAGCAGCGTAGACGGGAGTGGGGGGAACGGGGAGCTGTTTTTT. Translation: CASSVDGSGGNGELFF. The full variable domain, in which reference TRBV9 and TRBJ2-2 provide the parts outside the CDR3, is DSGVTQTPKHLITATGQRVTLRCSPRSGDLSVYWYQQSLDQGLQFLIQYYNGEERAKGNILERFSAQQFPDLHSELNLSSLELGDSALYFCASSVDGSGGNGELFFGEGSRLTVL.